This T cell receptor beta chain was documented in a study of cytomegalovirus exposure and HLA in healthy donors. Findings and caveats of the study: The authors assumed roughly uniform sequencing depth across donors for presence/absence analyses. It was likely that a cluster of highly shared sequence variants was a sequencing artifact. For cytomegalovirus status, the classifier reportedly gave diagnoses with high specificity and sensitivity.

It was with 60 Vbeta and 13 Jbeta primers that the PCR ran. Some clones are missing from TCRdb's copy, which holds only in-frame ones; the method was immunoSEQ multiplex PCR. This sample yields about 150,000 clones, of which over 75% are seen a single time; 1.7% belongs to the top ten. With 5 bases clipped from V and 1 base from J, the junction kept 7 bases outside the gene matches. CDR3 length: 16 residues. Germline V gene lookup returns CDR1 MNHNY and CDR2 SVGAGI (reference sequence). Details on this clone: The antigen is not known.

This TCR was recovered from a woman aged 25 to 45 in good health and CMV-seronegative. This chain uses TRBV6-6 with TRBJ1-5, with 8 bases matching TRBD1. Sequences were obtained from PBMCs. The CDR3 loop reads CASSRDRPLSNQPQHF. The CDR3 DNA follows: TGTGCCAGCAGTCGGGACAGGCCCTTAAGCAATCAGCCCCAGCATTTT.